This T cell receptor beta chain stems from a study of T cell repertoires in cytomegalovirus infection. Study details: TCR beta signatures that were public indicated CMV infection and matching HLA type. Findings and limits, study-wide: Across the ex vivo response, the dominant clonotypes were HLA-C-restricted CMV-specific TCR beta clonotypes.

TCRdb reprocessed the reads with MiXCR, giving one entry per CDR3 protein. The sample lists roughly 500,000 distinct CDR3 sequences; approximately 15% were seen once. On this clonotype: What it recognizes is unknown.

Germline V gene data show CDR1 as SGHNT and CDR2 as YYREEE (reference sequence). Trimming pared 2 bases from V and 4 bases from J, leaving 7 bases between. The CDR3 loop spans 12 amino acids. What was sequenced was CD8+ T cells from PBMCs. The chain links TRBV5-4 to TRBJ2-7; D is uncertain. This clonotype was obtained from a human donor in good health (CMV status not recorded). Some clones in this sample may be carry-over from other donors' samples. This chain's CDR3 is CASSFDPYEQYF. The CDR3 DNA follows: TGTGCCAGCAGCTTCGACCCTTACGAGCAGTACTTC.